Listed here are 20 T cell receptor beta chains from one sample, sequenced in a study of a mutant IDH1 vaccine in newly diagnosed glioma. Noted time point: week 35, safety follow-up. Each vaccine dose was 300 ug of mutant IDH1 20-mer peptide, with topical imiquimod. Clones were sequenced by immunoSEQ multiplex PCR, and TCRdb holds only the in-frame ones, with some missing. The data show tens of thousands of clones, with roughly nine tenths seen just once and roughly 1.5% held by the top ten. The antigens of these receptors remain unknown. Source: PBMCs, taken from a glioma patient whose treatment included an IDH1 peptide vaccine. Receptors originate from a man aged 35-49 years with glioma.

This chain joins TRBV7-2 and TRBJ2-2; 7 nucleotides align to TRBD1. The ends lost 3 bases at V and 6 bases at J; junction bases unmatched: 10. The CDR3 has 16 residues. Germline lookup yields CDR1 SGHTA and CDR2 FQGNSA. The CDR3 loop is CASSFYGQAVAGELFF. The CDR3 bases are TGTGCCAGCAGCTTTTACGGACAGGCCGTCGCCGGGGAGCTGTTTTTT.

This chain links TRBV5-1 with TRBJ1-2; D call uncertain. V was pared by 1 base and J by 8 bases, with 12 bases between. The CDR3 has 13 amino acids. CDR1 and CDR2 (germline): SGHRS, YFSETQ. The CDR3 loop reads CASSLLFREGYTF. CDR3 bases: TGCGCCAGCAGCTTGCTCTTCCGGGAGGGCTACACCTTC.

The rearrangement links TRBV10-3 to TRBJ2-1, with D possibly being TRBD2 (6 bases). In germline, CDR1 is ENHRY, CDR2 SYGVKD. This CDR3 has 12 amino acids. Trimming removed 3 bases at V and 9 bases at J, with 9 bases between. The CDR3 DNA reads TGTGCCATCAGTGACGGGGGAATTGAGCAGTTCTTC. This sequence encodes CAISDGGIEQFF.

The V and J genes are TRBV10-3 and TRBJ2-7; TRBD2 is a possible D gene (5 bases). The CDR3 loop spans 14 amino acids. The germline V and J ends were trimmed by 10 bases and 5 bases, with 21 bases remaining between them. From germline, CDR1 is ENHRY and CDR2 SYGVKD. CDR3 in DNA: TGTGCCACTACCGTGAGGAGCGGATCTGACGAGCAGTACTTC. Protein: CATTVRSGSDEQYF.

The chain has TRBV7-9 and TRBJ1-4, with D perhaps matching TRBD1 (6 bases). Germline CDR1 reads SEHNR; CDR2 reads FQNEAQ (reference sequence). The CDR3 consists of 15 residues. The V and J ends lost 5 bases and 2 bases respectively, with 12 bases between them. The DNA of the CDR3 is TGTGCCAGCAGCGCCCAGGGGAATACTAATGAAAAACTGTTTTTT. Amino acids: CASSAQGNTNEKLFF. The variable domain in full, completed from reference TRBV7-9 and TRBJ1-4, reads DTGVSQNPRHKITKRGQNVTFRCDPISEHNRLYWYRQTLGQGPEFLTYFQNEAQLEKSRLLSDRFSAERPKGSFSTLEIQRTEQGDSAMYLCASSAQGNTNEKLFFGSGTQLSVL.

This chain uses TRBV21-1 with TRBJ2-1; TRBD1, as called in the table, went unchecked against the DNA. TRBV21-1 is annotated as a pseudogene. The length of the CDR3 is 14 residues. As DNA, the CDR3 is TGTGCCAGCAGTCCCGGACAGGCTCACAATGAGCAGTTCTTC. This translates into CASSPGQAHNEQFF.

The chain has TRBV6-5 and TRBJ1-2; 9 positions match TRBD1. The CDR3 has 13 residues. Germline-derived CDR1 and CDR2 are MNHEY and SVGAGI. V trimming: 7 bases; J trimming: 2 bases; junction bases outside the gene matches: 2. The CDR3 region is CASNDRGNYGYTF. CDR3 nucleotide sequence: TGTGCCAGCAACGACAGGGGGAACTATGGCTACACCTTC.

This clone appeared once. The chain carries TRBV28 and TRBJ1-5; 7 nucleotides align to TRBD1. Germline loops: CDR1 MDHEN, CDR2 SYDVKM. The length of the CDR3 is 15 residues. Unmatched junction bases numbered 2, after V lost 0 bases and J lost 3 bases. DNA of the CDR3: TGTGCCAGCAGTTTATGGGACAGGCTCAATCAGCCCCAGCATTTT. Residues: CASSLWDRLNQPQHF.

V is TRBV13 and J is TRBJ2-3, with TRBD2 as a possible D gene (5 bases). The CDR3 sequence is 14 residues long. The V and J ends lost 5 bases and 1 base respectively, with 10 bases between them. CDR1 PRHDT and CDR2 FYEKMQ come from the germline V gene (reference sequence). The CDR3 nucleotides are TGTGCCAGCAGCGACCTCGGGGGCACAGATACGCAGTATTTT. Its protein product is CASSDLGGTDTQYF.

The chain employs TRBV5-1 and TRBJ2-7; 9 nucleotides match TRBD1. Looked up from germline, CDR1 is SGHRS and CDR2 is YFSETQ. V shed 7 bases, J shed 1 base, and the junction held 9 bases outside the gene matches. CDR3 length: 15 amino acids. In DNA form, the CDR3 reads TGCGCCAGCGCCCCTTCGACAGGGGGGTCCTACGAGCAGTACTTC. Protein product: CASAPSTGGSYEQYF. Variable domain in full (rest from reference TRBV5-1 and TRBJ2-7): KAGVTQTPRYLIKTRGQQVTLSCSPISGHRSVSWYQQTPGQGLQFLFEYFSETQRNKGNFPGRFSGRQFSNSRSEMNVSTLELGDSALYLCASAPSTGGSYEQYFGPGTRLTVT.

V gene TRBV15 combines with J gene TRBJ2-1; 8 bases fit TRBD1. This CDR3 spans 15 amino acids. Germline CDR1 is LNHNV and CDR2 is YYDKDF (reference sequence). V lost 2 bases to trimming and J lost 2 bases; unmatched junction nucleotides: 2. CDR3 bases: TGTGCCACCAGCAGATTACAGGGGGCCTACAATGAGCAGTTCTTC. It translates to CATSRLQGAYNEQFF. The variable domain in full, with the rest retrieved from reference TRBV15 and TRBJ2-1, is DAMVIQNPRYQVTQFGKPVTLSCSQTLNHNVMYWYQQKSSQAPKLLFHYYDKDFNNEADTPDNFQSRRPNTSFCFLDIRSPGLGDTAMYLCATSRLQGAYNEQFFGPGTRLTVL.

The rearrangement links TRBV25-1 to TRBJ1-6; 12 bases are shared with TRBD1. V trimming: 6 bases; J trimming: 7 bases; junction bases outside the gene matches: 7. This CDR3 contains 16 residues. Germline assignment: CDR1 MGHDK and CDR2 SYGVNS. CDR3 bases: TGTGCCAGCAGCGTAGGGACAGGGGGCCCAAATTCACCCCTCCACTTT. Amino acids: CASSVGTGGPNSPLHF.

This chain links TRBV5-6 with TRBJ2-1; 9 bases align to TRBD1. CDR1 SGHDT and CDR2 YYEEEE come from the germline V gene. The CDR3 length is 14 residues. V lost 1 base, J lost 14 bases, and 10 bases stayed unmatched. The CDR3 DNA is TGTGCCAGCAGCTTGCCTGAAACAGGGGGCGTTAAGTTCTTC. This sequence encodes CASSLPETGGVKFF. Supplemented by reference TRBV5-6 and TRBJ2-1, the full variable domain reads DAGVTQSPTHLIKTRGQQVTLRCSPKSGHDTVSWYQQALGQGPQFIFQYYEEEERQRGNFPDRFSGHQFPNYSSELNVNALLLGDSALYLCASSLPETGGVKFFGPGTRLTVL.

This rearrangement joins TRBV7-6 to TRBJ2-7; TRBD1 aligns across 9 bases. Germline assignment: CDR1 SGHVS and CDR2 FNYEAQ. V lost 6 bases and J lost 3; bases outside the gene matches: 9. CDR3 length: 15 amino acids. CDR3 DNA sequence: TGTGCCAGCAGTCTGCGGGCGACAGGGGGCTACGAGCAGTACTTC. It is translated as CASSLRATGGYEQYF. Full variable domain (remainder filled in from reference TRBV7-6 and TRBJ2-7): GAGVSQSPRYKVTKRGQDVALRCDPISGHVSLYWYRQALGQGPEFLTYFNYEAQQDKSGLPNDRFSAERPEGSISTLTIQRTEQRDSAMYRCASSLRATGGYEQYFGPGTRLTVT.

This chain links TRBV6-5 with TRBJ2-3; TRBD2 aligns across 9 bases. V gave up 0 bases and J gave up 13 bases; unmatched junction bases: 11. This CDR3 has 15 amino acids. Germline V gene data show CDR1 as MNHEY and CDR2 as SVGAGI. The CDR3: CASSYSPYGLAGKYF. Here the CDR3 DNA reads TGTGCCAGCAGTTACTCTCCTTACGGCCTAGCGGGAAAGTATTTT.

Only a few counts were recorded for this clone. V and J are TRBV7-9 and TRBJ2-7; a possible D gene is TRBD2 (5 bases). CDR1 SEHNR and CDR2 FQNEAQ come from the germline V gene (reference sequence). The CDR3 totals 16 residues. V dropped 5 bases and J dropped 5 bases, with 22 bases sitting between them. The CDR3 region is CASSLLVSGSANEQYF. CDR3 coding DNA: TGTGCCAGCAGCCTTTTGGTTAGTGGGAGCGCAAACGAGCAGTACTTC.

The chain employs TRBV11-1 and TRBJ2-6; the D is unclear. The CDR3 is 14 residues long. The V gene's germline CDR1 is SGHAT and CDR2 FQDESV (reference sequence). V was trimmed by 8 bases and J by 0 bases, leaving 8 bases between them. Written as DNA, the CDR3 is TGTGCCAGCGGCGACACCTCTGGGGCCAACGTCCTGACTTTC. It translates to CASGDTSGANVLTF. Using reference TRBV11-1 and TRBJ2-6 for the parts outside the CDR3, the full variable domain is EAEVAQSPRYKITEKSQAVAFWCDPISGHATLYWYRQILGQGPELLVQFQDESVVDDSQLPKDRFSAERLKGVDSTLKIQPAELGDSAMYLCASGDTSGANVLTFGAGSRLTVL.

The V and J genes are TRBV6-5 and TRBJ2-5; D may correspond to TRBD1 or TRBD2 (5 bases each). Trimming removed 6 bases at V and 2 bases at J, with 13 bases between. Germline loops: CDR1 MNHEY, CDR2 SVGAGI. The CDR3 loop spans 14 amino acids. CDR3 sequence reads: CASSPQRGQETQYF. As DNA, the CDR3 is TGTGCCAGCAGCCCCCAGAGGGGTCAAGAGACCCAGTACTTC.

The chain links TRBV19 to TRBJ2-2, with 10 bases aligning to TRBD1. The V gene end was trimmed by 3 bases and the J gene end by 5 bases; junction bases not matched to a gene: 6. Germline V CDR1 and CDR2: LNHDA, SQIVND (reference sequence). The CDR3 length is 16 residues. The CDR3 bases are TGTGCCAGTAGTATCCCAGACAGGGGGCATACCGGGGAGCTGTTTTTT. It encodes CASSIPDRGHTGELFF.

The genes are TRBV7-9 and TRBJ1-1, with 12 bases that match TRBD1. Germline V gives CDR1 SEHNR, CDR2 FQNEAQ (reference sequence). V trimming: 1 base; J trimming: 9 bases; junction bases outside the gene matches: 9. The CDR3 is 16 residues long. CDR3 protein: CASSLGDRGLQIQAFF. In nucleotides, the CDR3 is TGTGCCAGCAGCTTAGGGGACAGGGGGCTTCAAATCCAAGCTTTCTTT.